The 30 T cell receptor beta chains below were found in one sample sequenced in a study of T cells in Graves' hyperthyroidism and ophthalmopathy. The investigators amplified TCR beta CDR3 regions from RNA transcripts. HTBI primers were the set used in a first-round RT-PCR of the TCR CDR3. TCRdb redid the calling of the multiplex PCR reads with MiXCR, one entry per CDR3 protein. The table lists some 510,000 distinct CDR3 sequences, around 21% of them singletons. The sample taken for sequencing was blood. Receptors were obtained from a man younger than 30 with Graves' hyperthyroidism.

This clonotype has just a few counts. This sequence joins TRBV30 and TRBJ1-1, with D maybe TRBD1 (6 bases). V gave up 8 bases and J gave up 10 bases, with 14 bases separating them. This CDR3 comprises 10 residues. The germline V gene has CDR1 GTSNPN and CDR2 SVGIG (reference sequence). The CDR3 sequence is CAGGGGIAFF. CDR3 coding DNA: TGTGCCGGAGGGGGAGGTATAGCTTTCTTT. Combining the CDR3 with reference TRBV30 and TRBJ1-1 gives the whole variable domain SQTIHQWPATLVQPVGSPLSLECTVEGTSNPNLYWYRQAAGRGLQLLFYSVGIGQISSEVPQNLSASRPQDRQFILSSKKLLLSDSGFYLCAGGGGIAFFGQGTRLTVV.

This clonotype was observed many times. The CDR3 protein is CASSLGVGNNYGYTF. DNA for the CDR3: TGTGCCAGCAGCTTGGGGGTAGGGAACAACTATGGCTACACCTTC. The V gene is TRBV5-6, the J gene TRBJ1-2; D is unclear. The length of the CDR3 is 15 residues. V was pared by 0 bases and J by 2 bases, with 11 bases between. In germline, CDR1 is SGHDT, CDR2 YYEEEE.

This clonotype was seen only once. The J gene is TRBJ2-7, the V gene TRBV12-3 or TRBV12-4, with TRBD1 identical over 8 bases. This CDR3 has 14 amino acids. With V trimmed by 3 bases and J by 2 bases, 3 bases remained unmatched. The CDR3 region is CASSLGQAAYEQYF. Written as DNA, the CDR3 is TGTGCCAGCAGTTTGGGACAGGCGGCCTACGAGCAGTACTTC.

This clonotype occurred many times. The J gene is TRBJ1-1, the V gene TRBV11-2; D gene uncertain. The V gene's germline CDR1 is SGHAT and CDR2 FQNNGV. This CDR3 is 14 amino acids long. The V end lost 4 bases, the J end lost 6 bases, and 15 bases lay between the germline ends. CDR3 in amino acids: CASSSPVAPPEAFF. The CDR3 region has the DNA TGTGCCAGCAGCTCCCCTGTAGCCCCCCCTGAAGCTTTCTTT.

This chain connects TRBV11-2 to TRBJ2-5; D is tentatively TRBD1 or TRBD2 (5 bases each). Looked up from germline, CDR1 is SGHAT and CDR2 is FQNNGV. The CDR3 is 13 residues long. Deletions cut 0 bases from V and 9 bases from J, with 11 bases between. The CDR3 sequence is CASSLDFGAAQYF. Written as DNA, the CDR3 is TGTGCCAGCAGCTTAGATTTCGGGGCGGCCCAGTACTTC.

This clonotype was observed many times. V is TRBV30 and J is TRBJ2-7, with D perhaps TRBD2 (5 bases). V lost 2 bases to trimming and J lost 1 base, with 6 bases between them. Germline values: CDR1 GTSNPN, CDR2 SVGIG (reference sequence). The CDR3 consists of 12 residues. The CDR3 coding sequence is TGTGCCTGGAGTTCGGGGTCCTACGAGCAGTACTTC. Its protein is CAWSSGSYEQYF. Filled out from reference TRBV30 and TRBJ2-7, the complete variable domain reads SQTIHQWPATLVQPVGSPLSLECTVEGTSNPNLYWYRQAAGRGLQLLFYSVGIGQISSEVPQNLSASRPQDRQFILSSKKLLLSDSGFYLCAWSSGSYEQYFGPGTRLTVT.

This clonotype occurred many times. The chain carries TRBV24-1 and TRBJ2-2, with D possibly TRBD2 on 6 matching bases. Trimming cost V 4 bases and J 0 bases, with 8 bases left between them. Germline CDR1 reads KGHDR; CDR2 reads SFDVKD. The CDR3 sequence is 15 residues long. CDR3 sequence: CATSEGGPNTGELFF. Here the CDR3 DNA reads TGTGCCACCAGTGAGGGGGGACCGAACACCGGGGAGCTGTTTTTT.

The genes are TRBV19 and TRBJ1-5, with a tentative D call TRBD1 (6 bases). V was clipped by 8 bases and J by 2 bases, with 13 bases between them. Germline V CDR1 and CDR2: LNHDA, SQIVND (reference sequence). The CDR3 length is 14 residues. The CDR3 DNA reads TGTGCCAGTTTGATGGGGGCGGGCAATCAGCCCCAGCATTTT. Its translation is CASLMGAGNQPQHF.

The CDR3 reads CASRSDSLSYEQYF. CDR3 DNA sequence: TGTGCCAGCAGATCCGACAGCCTCTCCTACGAGCAGTACTTC. The V gene is TRBV6-1, the J gene TRBJ2-7; TRBD1 might be the D (5 bases). The CDR3 contains 14 residues. Trimming took 6 bases from V and 0 from J, leaving 12 bases between them. CDR1 and CDR2 (germline): MNHNS, SASEGT.

V is TRBV18 and J is TRBJ1-1; no firm D call. V lost 6 bases, J lost 0 bases, and 11 bases lay in between. Per germline, CDR1 KGHSH and CDR2 LQKENI. This CDR3 has 14 residues. In nucleotides, the CDR3 is TGTGCCAGCTCGCAACTTGGATTGAACACTGAAGCTTTCTTT. Translated: CASSQLGLNTEAFF.

This clonotype has at least ten counts. The rearrangement uses TRBV28 and TRBJ1-2; unclear D gene. CDR1 is MDHEN, CDR2 SYDVKM, per germline. The CDR3 contains 13 residues. V lost 3 bases, J lost 5 bases, and 10 bases lay in between. The CDR3 region has the DNA TGTGCCAGCAGTTTGAGGGCGGAATATGGCTACACCTTC. Translating it yields CASSLRAEYGYTF.

This clonotype occurred many times. V usage is TRBV12-3 or TRBV12-4 and J usage is TRBJ2-4, with 11 bases fitting TRBD1. J gave up 7 bases and V 5 bases, and 4 bases lay outside the gene matches. This CDR3 is built from 14 residues. The DNA of the CDR3 is TGTGCCAGCAGTGGACAGGGGGCCGGGAACATTCAGTACTTC. It is translated as CASSGQGAGNIQYF.

This clonotype was counted between two and nine times. A much bigger clone sits one base away, suggesting this may be a read error. The V gene is TRBV2, the J gene TRBJ1-1, with 12 nucleotides matching TRBD1. CDR1 is SNHLY, CDR2 FYNNEI, per germline. The CDR3 length is 15 residues. The CDR3 spells CASSGQGARNTEACF. The CDR3 DNA sequence: TGTGCCAGTTCGGGACAGGGGGCGCGGAACACTGAAGCTTGCTTT.

This clonotype has at least ten counts. This chain links TRBV2 with TRBJ1-1, with D possibly TRBD1 on 6 matching bases. Trimming took off 7 bases at V and 4 bases at J, with 13 bases between the two ends. Germline CDR1 reads SNHLY; CDR2 reads FYNNEI. The CDR3 has 13 amino acids. CDR3 nucleotides: TGTGCCAGCACTGAGGGGGAGGGCACTGAAGCTTTCTTT. It codes for CASTEGEGTEAFF.

This clonotype was detected many times. This chain connects TRBV4-1 to TRBJ2-6; unclear D gene. Per germline, CDR1 MGHRA and CDR2 YSYEKL. V was cut by 0 bases and J by 1 base, with 4 bases left in between. This CDR3 comprises 15 residues. In DNA form, the CDR3 reads TGCGCCAGCAGCCAAGACGATTCTGGGGCCAACGTCCTGACTTTC. This sequence encodes CASSQDDSGANVLTF.

Ten or more counts support this clonotype. The genes are TRBV6-5 and TRBJ1-6; D remains unclear. The CDR3 is 16 residues long. V dropped 2 bases and J dropped 7 bases, with 15 bases sitting between them. Germline assignment: CDR1 MNHEY and CDR2 SVGAGI. The CDR3 sequence is CASSYDSSRANSPLHF. The CDR3 bases are TGTGCCAGCAGTTACGATTCGTCCCGAGCCAATTCACCCCTCCACTTT.

This clonotype came up many times. The chain joins TRBV6-4 to TRBJ2-7; weak D call: TRBD2 (6 bases). From germline, CDR1 is MRHNA and CDR2 SNTAGT. V dropped 8 bases and J dropped 6 bases, with 11 bases sitting between them. The CDR3 covers 11 residues. CDR3: CASQWRAEQYF. The CDR3, as DNA: TGTGCCAGCCAGTGGAGGGCCGAGCAGTACTTC.

The gene calls are TRBV4-1 and TRBJ2-7; 9 bases map to TRBD2. The CDR3 is made up of 15 amino acids. The V segment lost 4 bases and the J segment 5 bases; nucleotides outside the gene matches: 9. From germline, CDR1 is MGHRA and CDR2 YSYEKL. The DNA for the CDR3 is TGCGCCAGCAGCCCGGTGTATAGCGGGGGAAACGAGCAGTACTTC. Amino acid sequence: CASSPVYSGGNEQYF.

The chain uses TRBV19 and TRBJ2-5; 15 bases fit TRBD2. This CDR3 spans 16 amino acids. Germline-derived CDR1 and CDR2 are LNHDA and SQIVND (reference sequence). The V and J ends lost 4 bases and 5 bases, in that order; junction bases with no gene match: 5. The CDR3 coding sequence is TGTGCCAGTAGTACCGGGACTAGCGGGGGGTTTGAGACCCAGTACTTC. Its protein is CASSTGTSGGFETQYF.

This clonotype was observed many times. This sequence joins TRBV2 and TRBJ2-7; 8 positions agree with TRBD2. The germline V gene has CDR1 SNHLY and CDR2 FYNNEI. This CDR3 has 13 amino acids. Trimming at V came to 7 bases and at J to 5 bases, leaving 7 bases not matched to a gene. This CDR3 reads CASIGTSGHEQYF. For the CDR3, the DNA is TGTGCCAGCATTGGGACTAGTGGTCACGAGCAGTACTTC.

This clonotype was seen repeatedly, ten times or more. V gene TRBV20-1 combines with J gene TRBJ1-1; D is possibly TRBD1 (5 bases). This CDR3 is built from 15 residues. Trimming shortened V by 0 bases and J by 6 bases, and 17 bases separated the two germline ends. CDR1 is DFQATT and CDR2 is SNEGSKA in the germline V gene (reference sequence). The CDR3 coding sequence is TGCAGTGCTAGAGAATGGGGCTCTCCCCTCGCTGAAGCTTTCTTT. Translation gives CSAREWGSPLAEAFF.

A few counts support this clonotype. The gene calls are TRBV6-5 and TRBJ2-5, with a possible D match to TRBD1 (6 bases). CDR1 is MNHEY, CDR2 SVGAGI, per germline. This CDR3 comprises 16 residues. Trimming removed 5 bases at V and 3 bases at J, with 19 bases between. The CDR3 DNA reads TGTGCCAGCAGTAACTACAGGGTCCCCGAAAAAGAGACCCAGTACTTC. Amino acid sequence: CASSNYRVPEKETQYF.

The genes are TRBV5-4 and TRBJ1-2, with 11 bases identical to TRBD1. CDR3 length: 16 residues. Germline assignment: CDR1 SGHNT and CDR2 YYREEE (reference sequence). V dropped 5 bases and J dropped 8; count of bases not matched to a gene: 14. The CDR3, as DNA: TGTGCCAGCAGAACCGGGACAGGGGGGATAAGTTCGGGCTACACCTTC. Protein: CASRTGTGGISSGYTF.

This clonotype was picked up many times. The J gene is TRBJ2-5, the V gene TRBV28, with TRBD1 as a possible D gene (6 bases). Deletions cut 6 bases from V and 5 bases from J, with 25 bases between. Germline CDR1 MDHEN, CDR2 SYDVKM. This CDR3 region has 17 residues. CDR3 residues: CASSSYRGGTFGETQYF. DNA of the CDR3: TGTGCCAGCAGCTCTTATCGCGGTGGGACATTTGGGGAGACCCAGTACTTC.

In its sample, this clonotype was seen a few times. V gene TRBV7-2 combines with J gene TRBJ1-2; D uncertain. This CDR3 spans 15 amino acids. The germline gives CDR1 SGHTA, CDR2 FQGNSA. The V gene lost 0 bases and the J gene lost 2 bases, with 10 bases spanning the gap. The CDR3 bases are TGTGCCAGCAGCTTAGCGATTTATGGGAACTATGGCTACACCTTC. The encoded protein is CASSLAIYGNYGYTF.

The V call is TRBV28, the J call TRBJ1-5, with D hard to call. V dropped 2 bases and J dropped 4 bases, with 15 bases sitting between them. Germline values: CDR1 MDHEN, CDR2 SYDVKM. This CDR3 has 16 residues. In DNA, the CDR3 is TGTGCCAGCAGTTTAGGAGGTTGGAAACTGAATCAGCCCCAGCATTTT. Translating gives CASSLGGWKLNQPQHF.

This clonotype was observed a handful of times. The rearrangement uses TRBV5-1 and TRBJ1-2; no reliable D call. This CDR3 spans 13 amino acids. Germline V CDR1 and CDR2: SGHRS, YFSETQ. Trimming removed 4 bases from V and 4 bases from J, with 11 bases in between. The CDR3 sequence is CASSLPDFYGYTF. As DNA, the CDR3 is TGCGCCAGCAGCCTCCCGGACTTCTATGGCTACACCTTC. The variable domain in full, with the rest retrieved from reference TRBV5-1 and TRBJ1-2, is KAGVTQTPRYLIKTRGQQVTLSCSPISGHRSVSWYQQTPGQGLQFLFEYFSETQRNKGNFPGRFSGRQFSNSRSEMNVSTLELGDSALYLCASSLPDFYGYTFGSGTRLTVV.

The rearrangement uses TRBV27 and TRBJ1-2; a weak D match, TRBD1 (6 bases). Germline-derived CDR1 and CDR2 are MNHEY and SMNVEV (reference sequence). This CDR3 is built from 16 residues. The germline V and J ends were trimmed by 3 bases and 5 bases, with 19 bases remaining between them. The CDR3 region has the DNA TGTGCCAGCAGTTTCAACCGGGACAACGTCCTGTATGGCTACACCTTC. Residues: CASSFNRDNVLYGYTF.

The J gene is TRBJ1-2, the V gene TRBV5-1; the match to TRBD1 covers 7 bases. Looked up from germline, CDR1 is SGHRS and CDR2 is YFSETQ. This CDR3 contains 15 residues. V lost 4 bases to trimming and J lost 0 bases; unmatched junction nucleotides: 6. CDR3 in amino acids: CASSAGTVANYGYTF. The CDR3 DNA reads as TGCGCCAGCAGCGCAGGGACAGTTGCTAACTATGGCTACACCTTC.

This clonotype was found many times. The chain joins TRBV6-1 to TRBJ1-1; D gene ambiguous. CDR3 size: 14 residues. V shed 8 bases and J shed 0 bases, with 13 bases lying between them. The germline gives CDR1 MNHNS, CDR2 SASEGT. CDR3 amino acids: CASPKYSMNTEAFF. In DNA form, the CDR3 reads TGTGCCAGCCCTAAATACAGTATGAACACTGAAGCTTTCTTT.